The 9 T cell receptor beta chains below all came from one sample that was sequenced in a study of shared clonotypes between healthy human individuals. The protocol was immunoSEQ multiplex PCR, while the TCRdb copy is restricted to in-frame clones and leaves out a portion. The sample contains about 100,000 clones, approximately 70% of which appear only once. Material for sequencing was memory CD8+ T cells sorted from blood. Subset given: CD45RO+ cells pooled with CCR7-negative TemRA cells. Receptors were obtained from a woman in her twenties or thirties in good health.

The V call is TRBV4-1, the J call TRBJ2-7, with 12 bases aligning to TRBD2. The length of the CDR3 is 15 residues. V shed 3 bases, J shed 3 bases, and the junction held 3 bases outside the gene matches. From germline, CDR1 is MGHRA and CDR2 YSYEKL. The CDR3 is CASSHRLAGVYEQYF. CDR3 nucleotides: TGCGCCAGCAGCCACAGACTAGCGGGAGTCTACGAGCAGTACTTC.

The genes are TRBV6-4 and TRBJ2-1; perhaps TRBD2 as D (7 bases). Germline CDR1 reads MRHNA; CDR2 reads SNTAGT. Between the trimmed V and J ends, which lost 3 bases and 6 bases, there was a span of 15 bases. The CDR3 is 15 amino acids. The CDR3 reads CASSEREQGGNEQFF. Written as DNA, the CDR3 is TGTGCCAGCAGTGAGCGGGAGCAAGGGGGCAATGAGCAGTTCTTC.

This clone was counted a few times. The chain uses TRBV9 and TRBJ2-1; TRBD1 is a possible D gene (5 bases). The CDR3 is 14 residues long. V shed 4 bases and J shed 8 bases, with 16 bases lying between them. Per the germline V gene, CDR1 is SGDLS and CDR2 is YYNGEE. The DNA of the CDR3 is TGTGCCAGCAGCCCCTCATGGGGCTCGGATGAGCAGTTCTTC. Encoded protein: CASSPSWGSDEQFF.

This clone was recorded only once. The genes are TRBV7-9 and TRBJ2-7; 7 bases match TRBD1. Germline CDR1 reads SEHNR; CDR2 reads FQNEAQ (reference sequence). V dropped 6 bases and J dropped 5; count of bases not matched to a gene: 4. This CDR3 region has 12 residues. DNA of the CDR3: TGTGCCAGCAGTACCCAGGGGGACGAGCAGTACTTC. Protein: CASSTQGDEQYF. The full variable domain, completed using reference TRBV7-9 and TRBJ2-7, is DTGVSQNPRHKITKRGQNVTFRCDPISEHNRLYWYRQTLGQGPEFLTYFQNEAQLEKSRLLSDRFSAERPKGSFSTLEIQRTEQGDSAMYLCASSTQGDEQYFGPGTRLTVT.

This chain uses TRBV28 with TRBJ2-7; D ambiguous. CDR3 size: 21 residues. V lost 5 bases to trimming and J lost 0 bases, with 32 bases between them. The germline V gene has CDR1 MDHEN and CDR2 SYDVKM. The CDR3: CASSPSGDPWQRRIASYEQYF. Written as DNA, the CDR3 is TGTGCCAGCAGTCCTTCCGGCGACCCCTGGCAGCGAAGAATAGCCTCCTACGAGCAGTACTTC.

The chain employs TRBV4-2 and TRBJ2-1; no reliable D call. This CDR3 spans 14 amino acids. V dropped 0 bases and J dropped 13 bases, with 16 bases sitting between them. CDR1 is LGHNA, CDR2 YNFKEQ, per germline. The CDR3 nucleotides read TGTGCCAGCAGCCAAGATCCCCCTTTCCTGGAACAGTTCTTC. Translation gives CASSQDPPFLEQFF.

Turning to this clone: One junction end does not reproduce the germline sequence, and a read error may be involved. This sample also contains other DNA sequences that code for the same CDR3. This chain joins TRBV4-1 and TRBJ1-2; tentative D call: TRBD1 (5 bases). The CDR3 length is 16 residues. Germline-derived CDR1 and CDR2 are MGHRA and YSYEKL. DNA for the CDR3: TGTGCCAGCAGCAACCGTTTGGGACTCCCAATGGATGGCTACACCTTC. It codes for CASSNRLGLPMDGYTF.

As to this clone: This may come from a read error, since a much larger clone is one base off. The chain joins TRBV6-1 to TRBJ1-1; D possibly corresponds to TRBD1 (5 bases). The V end was cut by 7 bases, the J end by 8 bases, with 20 bases between. From germline, CDR1 is MNHNS and CDR2 SASEGT. CDR3 length: 14 amino acids. Written as DNA, the CDR3 is TGTGCCAGCACTGTCGGGGGAGGGAGCGGGGAAGCTTTCTTT. It is translated as CASTVGGGSGEAFF.

This chain links TRBV29-1 with TRBJ1-2; 7 nucleotides line up with TRBD1. CDR1 SQVTM and CDR2 ANQGSEA come from the germline V gene. This CDR3 spans 14 amino acids. Losses at the gene ends were 4 bases for V and 7 bases for J; bases not matched to a gene: 12. This CDR3 reads CSVGPRGVPLGYTF. In nucleotides, the CDR3 is TGCAGCGTTGGACCCAGGGGGGTCCCCCTTGGCTACACCTTC.